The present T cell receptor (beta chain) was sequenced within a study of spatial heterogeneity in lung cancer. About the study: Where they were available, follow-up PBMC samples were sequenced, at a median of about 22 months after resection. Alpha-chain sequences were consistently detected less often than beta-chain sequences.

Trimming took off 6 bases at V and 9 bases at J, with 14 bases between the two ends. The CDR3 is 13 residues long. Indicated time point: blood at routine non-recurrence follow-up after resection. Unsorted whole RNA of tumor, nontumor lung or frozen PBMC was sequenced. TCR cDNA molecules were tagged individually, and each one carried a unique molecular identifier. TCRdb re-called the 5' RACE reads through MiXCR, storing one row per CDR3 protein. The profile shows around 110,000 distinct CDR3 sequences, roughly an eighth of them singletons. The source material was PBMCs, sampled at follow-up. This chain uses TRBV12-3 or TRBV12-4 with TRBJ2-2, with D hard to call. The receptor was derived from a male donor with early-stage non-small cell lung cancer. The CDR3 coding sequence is TGTGCCAGCAGACGGAACCCCCAGTGGGAGCTGTTTTTT. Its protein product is CASRRNPQWELFF.